The 17 T cell receptor beta chains in this list originate from one sample, sequenced in a study of early T cells in non-severe SARS-CoV-2 infection. TCRdb passed the 5' RACE reads through MiXCR, listing each CDR3 protein once. The sample lists more than 70,000 distinct CDR3 sequences; roughly 10% were seen once. The material was whole blood, obtained at baseline. These receptor sequences come from an adult who was a healthcare worker with PCR-confirmed SARS-CoV-2 infection or an uninfected control (not recorded which).

This clonotype came up many times. The chain couples TRBV29-1 to TRBJ2-1; D unclear. Trimming cost V 4 bases and J 7 bases, with 14 bases left between them. CDR1 and CDR2 from the germline V gene are SQVTM and ANQGSEA. This CDR3 spans 13 amino acids. CDR3 sequence reads: CSVAAVVGNEQFF. The CDR3 DNA follows: TGCAGCGTTGCGGCGGTGGTAGGAAATGAGCAGTTCTTC.

This chain joins TRBV3-1 and TRBJ2-1, with 8 bases matching TRBD2. In germline, CDR1 is LGHDT, CDR2 YNNKEL (reference sequence). The CDR3 totals 17 residues. The V and J ends lost 1 base and 7 bases, in that order; junction bases with no gene match: 12. The CDR3 loop reads CASSQVRGAPLRNEQFF. CDR3 sequence (DNA): TGTGCCAGCAGCCAAGTGCGGGGGGCCCCTCTTAGGAATGAGCAGTTCTTC.

The rearrangement links TRBV29-1 to TRBJ2-1, with TRBD1 matching over 11 bases. The CDR3 loop spans 13 amino acids. Germline lookup yields CDR1 SQVTM and CDR2 ANQGSEA. With V trimmed by 4 bases and J by 10 bases, 6 bases remained unmatched. CDR3 loop: CSVAGTGGGEQFF. In DNA form, the CDR3 reads TGCAGCGTTGCTGGGACAGGGGGTGGCGAGCAGTTCTTC.

This clonotype was observed a few times. This chain connects TRBV3-1 to TRBJ1-6, with TRBD1 as a possible D gene (6 bases). Germline V gene sequence: CDR1 LGHDT, CDR2 YNNKEL (reference sequence). This CDR3 contains 15 residues. Trimming shortened V by 3 bases and J by 10 bases, and 16 bases separated the two germline ends. CDR3: CASSHGRTGLSPLHF. CDR3 coding DNA: TGTGCCAGCAGCCATGGAAGAACAGGGTTATCACCCCTCCACTTT.

This clonotype was observed a handful of times. The gene calls are TRBV6-5 and TRBJ2-1, with D possibly being TRBD1 (6 bases). The V gene lost 4 bases and the J gene lost 2 bases, with 12 bases spanning the gap. The CDR3 sequence is 15 residues long. The germline gives CDR1 MNHEY, CDR2 SVGAGI. This chain's CDR3 is CASSFNREAYNEQFF. DNA for the CDR3: TGTGCCAGCAGTTTTAACAGGGAAGCCTACAATGAGCAGTTCTTC.

This clonotype was counted between two and nine times. The chain joins TRBV6-6 to TRBJ1-5; D ambiguous. Per the germline V gene, CDR1 is MNHNY and CDR2 is SVGAGI (reference sequence). The CDR3 length is 11 residues. V lost 4 bases and J lost 6, with 4 bases in between. The CDR3 region is CASSFGQPQHF. The DNA of the CDR3 is TGTGCCAGCAGTTTTGGTCAGCCCCAGCATTTT.

This clonotype occurred many times. This rearrangement joins TRBV13 to TRBJ1-6; possible D gene TRBD1, 5 bases. V lost 3 bases to trimming and J lost 0 bases, with 12 bases between them. The CDR3 covers 17 residues. Germline CDR1 and CDR2: PRHDT and FYEKMQ (reference sequence). Here the CDR3 DNA reads TGTGCCAGCAGCTTTTTGGGGGGAAGCTCCTATAATTCACCCCTCCACTTT. It yields the protein CASSFLGGSSYNSPLHF.

The chain combines TRBV10-3 with TRBJ2-7; 10 positions agree with TRBD1. V gave up 10 bases and J gave up 4 bases; unmatched junction bases: 7. The CDR3 covers 13 residues. Per germline, CDR1 ENHRY and CDR2 SYGVKD. CDR3 amino acids: CATGGTGVYEQYF. CDR3 bases: TGTGCCACGGGCGGGACAGGGGTATACGAGCAGTACTTC.

Worth noting for this clonotype: One junction end does not reproduce the germline sequence, and a read error may be involved. The J gene is TRBJ2-3, the V gene TRBV14; 9 bases are a match to TRBD2. The germline gives CDR1 SGHDN, CDR2 FVKESK. The CDR3 runs 17 residues. The CDR3 DNA follows: TGTGCTAGCAGCCGGCGGGGGGGGCCAGTTAGGACAGATACGCAGTATTTT. Amino acid sequence: CASSRRGGPVRTDTQYF.

In this sample, this clonotype turned up a few times. V usage is TRBV5-4 and J usage is TRBJ1-4; D unclear. The germline CDR1 and CDR2 sequences are SGHNT and YYREEE (reference sequence). The CDR3 totals 13 residues. Between the trimmed V and J ends, which lost 1 base and 7 bases, there was a span of 8 bases. For the CDR3, the DNA is TGTGCCAGCAGCTTGATGGGAGTTGAAAAACTGTTTTTT. This codes for CASSLMGVEKLFF.

This clonotype has a count of ten or more. The rearrangement uses TRBV12-3 or TRBV12-4 and TRBJ1-1; TRBD1 might be the D (6 bases). The V end was cut by 6 bases, the J end by 7 bases, with 18 bases between. The CDR3 is 14 amino acids. The CDR3 DNA reads TGTGCCAGCAGGAAACTCAGGGGCGTGGGTGAAGCTTTCTTT. Its translation is CASRKLRGVGEAFF.

This clonotype was found a few times. J is TRBJ2-1 and V is TRBV20-1, with TRBD2 identical over 12 bases. This CDR3 region has 14 residues. V trimming: 6 bases; J trimming: 4 bases; junction bases outside the gene matches: 4. Germline V lookup: CDR1 DFQATT, CDR2 SNEGSKA (reference sequence). Here the CDR3 reads CSARLAGDYNEQFF. CDR3 coding DNA: TGCAGTGCCAGACTAGCGGGGGATTACAATGAGCAGTTCTTC.

The chain couples TRBV6-5 to TRBJ2-1; TRBD2 matches at 11 bases. Germline V lookup: CDR1 MNHEY, CDR2 SVGAGI. V lost 5 bases and J lost 5; bases outside the gene matches: 11. The CDR3 loop spans 17 amino acids. The CDR3 DNA reads as TGTGCCAGCAGTCAGAAGAAACTAGCGGGGGTGAACAATGAGCAGTTCTTC. Translated: CASSQKKLAGVNNEQFF.

V gene TRBV5-1 combines with J gene TRBJ2-3; TRBD2 is a possible D gene (7 bases). Germline-derived CDR1 and CDR2 are SGHRS and YFSETQ. The CDR3 has 16 residues. Trimming pared 1 base from V and 2 bases from J, leaving 14 bases between. The CDR3 DNA reads TGCGCCAGCAGCTTGACGGCGGGGGCATTCACAGATACGCAGTATTTT. Its translation is CASSLTAGAFTDTQYF.

The V gene is TRBV5-1, the J gene TRBJ1-2, with D unclear. V was cut by 1 base and J by 8 bases, with 12 bases left in between. The germline gives CDR1 SGHRS, CDR2 YFSETQ. This CDR3 spans 13 amino acids. Here the CDR3 DNA reads TGCGCCAGCAGCTTGCCGCTGGAGGGAGGCTACACCTTC. Its protein product is CASSLPLEGGYTF.

In its sample, this clonotype was seen many times. The CDR3 here is CASSEVTNEQFF. The CDR3 region has the DNA TGTGCCAGCAGTGAAGTCACCAATGAGCAGTTCTTC. This chain joins TRBV6-1 and TRBJ2-1, with D unresolved. The CDR3 runs 12 residues. V was trimmed by 1 base and J by 6 bases, leaving 4 bases between them. Germline lookup yields CDR1 MNHNS and CDR2 SASEGT.

This clonotype was seen a few times. The chain couples TRBV29-1 to TRBJ1-1; TRBD1 is a possible D gene (5 bases). V dropped 6 bases and J dropped 1 base, with 6 bases sitting between them. This CDR3 has 11 amino acids. Germline V CDR1 and CDR2: SQVTM, ANQGSEA. The CDR3 region has the DNA TGCAGCGTAACAGGGAACACTGAAGCTTTCTTT. Translation: CSVTGNTEAFF.